A selection of T cell receptor beta chains follows, all from one sample in a study of beta chain features in type 1 diabetes. Generated by immunoSEQ multiplex PCR, the TCRdb table keeps only in-frame clones and is missing some. The data hold 150,000 or so clones, with around a tenth observed a single time. Sequencing input: central memory CD4+ T cells from blood. The receptors here all came from a man between 18 and 35 years old in good health. Each CDR3 is given with its conserved first and last residue. Fields, in order: J gene, V gene, D gene, clone size, CDR3 DNA, CDR3 protein. D genes are given only for firm matches. Clone size, where shown, is once, few, many, or a class for clones that have expanded.

J: TRBJ2-7; V: TRBV19; D: TRBD1; size: few; DNA: TGTGCCAGTAGTTTAGCCGGGACAGGGGAATACGAGCAGTACTTC; CDR3: CASSLAGTGEYEQYF
J: TRBJ2-4; V: TRBV15; D: NA; size: many; DNA: TGTGCCACCAGCAGAGATAAGGACACAAACATTCAGTACTTC; CDR3: CATSRDKDTNIQYF
J: TRBJ2-5; V: TRBV4-1; D: TRBD1; size: NA; DNA: TGCGCCAGCAGCCGAGGGGACAGATACCAAGAGACCCAGTACTTC; CDR3: CASSRGDRYQETQYF
J: TRBJ1-4; V: TRBV7-2; D: NA; size: many; DNA: TGTGCCAGCAGCCCTCCGGGGGTCTCTAATGAAAAACTGTTTTTT; CDR3: CASSPPGVSNEKLFF
J: TRBJ1-6; V: TRBV28; D: NA; size: NA; DNA: TGTGCCAGCAGTTTACGCGTTTGGGGTGGGGAGTATAATTCACCCCTCCACTTT; CDR3: CASSLRVWGGEYNSPLHF
J: TRBJ2-7; V: TRBV5-1; D: TRBD1; size: NA; DNA: TGCGCCAGCAGCGGCCGGGGACAGGGCTACGAGCAGTACTTC; CDR3: CASSGRGQGYEQYF
J: TRBJ2-1; V: TRBV7-9; D: TRBD2; size: few; DNA: TGTGCCAGCAGCTTAATACTAGCGGGGTACAATGAGCAGTTCTTC; CDR3: CASSLILAGYNEQFF
J: TRBJ2-7; V: TRBV2; D: TRBD1; size: NA; DNA: TGTGCCAGCAGTGAGAGGAGGAGGAACCAGGGGGACGAGCAGTACTTC; CDR3: CASSERRRNQGDEQYF
J: TRBJ1-5; V: TRBV7-9; D: TRBD1; size: few; DNA: TGTGCCAGCAGCCTGACAGGGGCTAGCAATCAGCCCCAGCATTTT; CDR3: CASSLTGASNQPQHF
J: TRBJ1-2; V: TRBV19; D: TRBD1; size: few; DNA: TGTGCCAGTATAGACGGGACAGGGGGCTATGGCTACACCTTC; CDR3: CASIDGTGGYGYTF
J: TRBJ2-7; V: TRBV6-1; D: TRBD1; size: NA; DNA: TGTGCCAGCAGGGATACGCGACAGGGGGCTAGAGAGCAGTACTTC; CDR3: CASRDTRQGAREQYF